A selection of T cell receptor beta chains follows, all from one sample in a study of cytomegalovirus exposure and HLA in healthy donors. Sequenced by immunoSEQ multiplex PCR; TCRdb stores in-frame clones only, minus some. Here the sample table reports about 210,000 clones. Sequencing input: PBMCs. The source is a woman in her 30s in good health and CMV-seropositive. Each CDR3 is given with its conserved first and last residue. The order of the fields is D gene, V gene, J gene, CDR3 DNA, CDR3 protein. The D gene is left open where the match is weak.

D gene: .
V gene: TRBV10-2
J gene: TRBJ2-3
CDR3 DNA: TGCGCCAGCAAAGGCGGACTAACGGGAGATACGCAGTATTTT
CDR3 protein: CASKGGLTGDTQYF

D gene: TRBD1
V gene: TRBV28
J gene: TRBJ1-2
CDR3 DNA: TGTGCCAGCAGTCAGGGGGCCCCTTTCATTAACTATGGCTACACCTTC
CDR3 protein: CASSQGAPFINYGYTF

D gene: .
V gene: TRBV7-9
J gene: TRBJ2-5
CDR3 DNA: TGTGCCAGCAGCTTAGCCATGAGGGAGACCCAGTACTTC
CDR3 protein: CASSLAMRETQYF

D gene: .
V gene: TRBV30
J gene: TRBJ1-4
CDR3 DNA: TGTGCCTGGAGTATCGGGTATGGAGAAAAACTGTTTTTT
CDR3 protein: CAWSIGYGEKLFF

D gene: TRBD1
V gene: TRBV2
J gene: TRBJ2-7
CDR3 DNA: TGTGCCAGCAGTATACAGGGGGACTCCTACGAGCAGTACTTC
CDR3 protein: CASSIQGDSYEQYF

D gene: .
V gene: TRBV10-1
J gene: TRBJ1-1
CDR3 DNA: TGCGCCAGCAGTGAGAGGTACGAGGTCGCTTTCTTT
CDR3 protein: CASSERYEVAFF

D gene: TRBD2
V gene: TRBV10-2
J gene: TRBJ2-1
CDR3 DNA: TGCGCCAGCAGTGACTTCGGGACTAGCGGTTACAATGAGCAGTTCTTC
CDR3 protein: CASSDFGTSGYNEQFF

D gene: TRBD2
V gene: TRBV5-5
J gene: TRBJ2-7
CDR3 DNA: TGTGCCAGCAGCCGGACTAGCGGATACGAGCAGTACTTC
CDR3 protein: CASSRTSGYEQYF

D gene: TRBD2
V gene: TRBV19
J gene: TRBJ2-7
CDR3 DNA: TGTGCCAGTAGTATCTCCGGGAGGAGGAACGAGCAGTACTTC
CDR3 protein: CASSISGRRNEQYF

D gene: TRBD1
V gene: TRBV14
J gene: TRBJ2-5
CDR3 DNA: TGTGCCAGCAGCCAGAACAGGGGCGGAGAGATCCAGTACTTC
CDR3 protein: CASSQNRGGEIQYF

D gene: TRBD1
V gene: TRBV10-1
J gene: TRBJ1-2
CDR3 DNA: TGCGCCAGCAGTGACAGCGGGACAGGGAATGGCTACACCTTC
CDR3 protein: CASSDSGTGNGYTF

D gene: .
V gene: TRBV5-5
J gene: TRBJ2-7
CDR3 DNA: TGTGCCAGCAGCTTGGTGGTCACAGGAATCTACGAGCAGTACTTC
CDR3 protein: CASSLVVTGIYEQYF

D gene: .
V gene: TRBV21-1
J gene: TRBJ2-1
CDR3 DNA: TGTGCCAGCGGGGGGGACAGGGTCTACAATGAGCAGTTCTTC
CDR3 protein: CASGGDRVYNEQFF

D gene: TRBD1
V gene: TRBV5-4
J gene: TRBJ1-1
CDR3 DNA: TGTGCCAGCAGCCTGGGGACAGGGAGGGACACTGAAGCTTTCTTT
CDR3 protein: CASSLGTGRDTEAFF

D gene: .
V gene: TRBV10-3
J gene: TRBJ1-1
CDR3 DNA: TGTGCCATCAGTGAGTCCCAGGGGAGAACTGAAGCTTTCTTT
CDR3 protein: CAISESQGRTEAFF

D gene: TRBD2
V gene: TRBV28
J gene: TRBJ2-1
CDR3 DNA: TGTGCCAGCAGTGCTCTAGCGGGAGATGCTGATGAGCAGTTCTTC
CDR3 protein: CASSALAGDADEQFF

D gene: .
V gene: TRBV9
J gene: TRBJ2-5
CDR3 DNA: TGTGCCAGCAGCGTTGGCTCGACGGCGGGCCGGCAAGAGACCCAGTACTTC
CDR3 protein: CASSVGSTAGRQETQYF

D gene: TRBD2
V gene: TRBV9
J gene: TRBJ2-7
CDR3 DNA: TGTGCCAGCAGCGGGTGGACTAGCGGGATGGGGAAGCAGTACTTC
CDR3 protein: CASSGWTSGMGKQYF

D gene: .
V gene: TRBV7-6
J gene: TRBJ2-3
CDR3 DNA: TGTGCCAGCAGTGCTATCTCCCAGGGAACAGATACGCAGTATTTT
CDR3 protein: CASSAISQGTDTQYF

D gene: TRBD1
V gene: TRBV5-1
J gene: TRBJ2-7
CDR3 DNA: TGCGCCAGCAGCTTGGGGACAGGGGAGGACGAGCAGTACTTC
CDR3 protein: CASSLGTGEDEQYF

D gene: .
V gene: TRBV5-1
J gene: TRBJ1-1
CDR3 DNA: TGCGCCACCCGCGGGGGGGGCGCGGGTCCCGCTGAAGCTTTCTTT
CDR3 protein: CATRGGGAGPAEAFF

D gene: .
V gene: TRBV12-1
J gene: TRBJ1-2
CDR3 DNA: TGTGCCAGCAGCAATCCCAGACAGTCCGCTAACTATGGCTACACCTTC
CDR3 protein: CASSNPRQSANYGYTF

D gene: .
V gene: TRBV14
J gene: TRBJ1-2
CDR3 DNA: TGTGCCAGCAGCCAAGTACTTTCAGGGAAAAACTATGGCTACACCTTC
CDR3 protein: CASSQVLSGKNYGYTF

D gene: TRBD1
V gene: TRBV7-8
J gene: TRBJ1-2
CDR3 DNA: TGTGCCAGCAGCTTAGCGGCAGGGGGTGGCTACACCTTC
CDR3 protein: CASSLAAGGGYTF

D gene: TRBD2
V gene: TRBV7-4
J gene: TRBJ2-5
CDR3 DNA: TGTGCCAGCAGCCCGGTATTAGAGGGGAGGGAGGACCACTCAAGGACCCAGTACTTC
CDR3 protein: CASSPVLEGREDHSRTQYF

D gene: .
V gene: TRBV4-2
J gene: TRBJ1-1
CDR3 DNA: TGTGCCAGCAGCCAAGATACCGGCGGGACTGAAGCTTTCTTT
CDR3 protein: CASSQDTGGTEAFF

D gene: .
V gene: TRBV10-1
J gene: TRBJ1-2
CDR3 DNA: TGCGCCAGCAGTCAGGGTCCTAACTATGGCTACACCTTC
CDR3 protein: CASSQGPNYGYTF

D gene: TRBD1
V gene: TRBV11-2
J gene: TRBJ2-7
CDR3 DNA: TGTGCCAGCAGCCCCTGGACAGGGTCGTACGAGCAGTACTTC
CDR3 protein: CASSPWTGSYEQYF

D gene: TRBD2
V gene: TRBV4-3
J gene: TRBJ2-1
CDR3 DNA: TGCGCCAGCAGCCCCGGTAGGCGGGCGGGAGGTCTCGACAATGAGCAGTTCTTC
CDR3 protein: CASSPGRRAGGLDNEQFF

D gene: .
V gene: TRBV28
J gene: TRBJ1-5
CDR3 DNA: TGTGCCAGCAGCTACCGGGACTACCTTCAGCATTTT
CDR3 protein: CASSYRDYLQHF

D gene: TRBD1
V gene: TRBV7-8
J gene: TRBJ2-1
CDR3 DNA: TGTGCCAGCAGCTGGGGTGGACAGGGGTGGAATGAGCAGTTCTTC
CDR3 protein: CASSWGGQGWNEQFF

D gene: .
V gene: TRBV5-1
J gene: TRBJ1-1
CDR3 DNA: TGCGCCAGCAAACCTCAGGGAGCGGGGAACACTGAAGCTTTCTTT
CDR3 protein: CASKPQGAGNTEAFF

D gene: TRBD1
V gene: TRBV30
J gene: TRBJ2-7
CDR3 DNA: TGTGCCTGGAGACAGGGGCCCTACGAGCAGTACTTC
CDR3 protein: CAWRQGPYEQYF

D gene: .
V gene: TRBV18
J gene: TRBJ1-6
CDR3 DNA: TGTGCCAGCTCACCCAACAGTTACGGGGGAGATAATTCACCCCTCCACTTT
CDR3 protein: CASSPNSYGGDNSPLHF

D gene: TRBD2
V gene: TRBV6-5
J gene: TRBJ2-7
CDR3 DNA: TGTGCCAGCAGTCTTAGCGGGAGGAGGGACGAGCAGTACTTC
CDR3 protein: CASSLSGRRDEQYF

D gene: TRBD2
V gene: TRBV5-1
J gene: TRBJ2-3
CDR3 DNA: TGCGCCAGCAGCCCGACTAGCGGGCGGGCCGCAGATACGCAGTATTTT
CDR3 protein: CASSPTSGRAADTQYF

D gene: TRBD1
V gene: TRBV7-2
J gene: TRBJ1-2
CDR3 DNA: TGTGCCAGCAGCTCACTTTGGACAGGGCCCTATGGCTACACCTTC
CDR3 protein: CASSSLWTGPYGYTF

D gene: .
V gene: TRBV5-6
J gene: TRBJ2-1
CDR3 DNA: TGTGCCAGCAGCTTGGACAGGGACCCCTCCTACAATGAGCAGTTCTTC
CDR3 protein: CASSLDRDPSYNEQFF

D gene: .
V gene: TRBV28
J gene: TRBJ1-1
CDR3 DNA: TGTGCCAGCACTCATCACCAGGGTGTGGACACTGAAGCTTTCTTT
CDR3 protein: CASTHHQGVDTEAFF

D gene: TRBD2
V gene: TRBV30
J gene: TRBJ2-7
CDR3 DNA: TGTGCCTGGAGTGTACTAGCGGGAGGAACCAAGTACGAGCAGTACTTC
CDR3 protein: CAWSVLAGGTKYEQYF

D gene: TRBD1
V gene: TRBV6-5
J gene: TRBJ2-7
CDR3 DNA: TGTGCCAGCAGACACGCAGGGACAGATGACTACGAGCAGTACTTC
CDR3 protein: CASRHAGTDDYEQYF

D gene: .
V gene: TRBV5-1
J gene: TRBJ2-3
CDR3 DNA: TGCGCCAGCAGCTTGGCGAACGCTGAGGATACGCAGTATTTT
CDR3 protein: CASSLANAEDTQYF

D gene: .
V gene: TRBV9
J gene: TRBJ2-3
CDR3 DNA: TGTGCCAGCAGCGTTGGACAGGGAGGGAGCAGCACAGATACGCAGTATTTT
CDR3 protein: CASSVGQGGSSTDTQYF

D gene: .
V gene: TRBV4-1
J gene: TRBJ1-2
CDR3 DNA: TGCGCCAGCAGCCCTAGAGGACTGGGATCCTATGGCTACACCTTC
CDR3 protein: CASSPRGLGSYGYTF

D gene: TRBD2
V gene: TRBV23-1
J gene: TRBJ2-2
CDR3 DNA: TGCGCCAGCAGTCACCCCGGGAGGGGGGAGCTGTTTTTT
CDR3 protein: CASSHPGRGELFF

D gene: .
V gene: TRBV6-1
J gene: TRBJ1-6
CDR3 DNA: TGTGCCAGCAGTGACCACCCAGGGCAATCACCCCTCCACTTT
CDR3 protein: CASSDHPGQSPLHF

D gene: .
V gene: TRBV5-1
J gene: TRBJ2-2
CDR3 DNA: TGCGCCAGCAGCTTGGCGGGGTCCAACACCGGGGAGCTGTTTTTT
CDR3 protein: CASSLAGSNTGELFF

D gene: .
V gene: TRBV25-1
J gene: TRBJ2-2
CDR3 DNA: TGTGCCAGCAGTTTTTATGCGAACACCGGGGAGCTGTTTTTT
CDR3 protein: CASSFYANTGELFF

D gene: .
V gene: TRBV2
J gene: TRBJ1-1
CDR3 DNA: TGTGCCAGCAGGGACACAGCGAACACTGAAGCTTTCTTT
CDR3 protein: CASRDTANTEAFF

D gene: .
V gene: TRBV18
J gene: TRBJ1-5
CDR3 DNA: TGTGCCAGCTCACCCGACGGGAATCAGCCCCAGCATTTT
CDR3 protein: CASSPDGNQPQHF

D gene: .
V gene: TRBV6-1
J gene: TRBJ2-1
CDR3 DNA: TGTGCCAGCAGTGAAAGTCCTCCGCCGGGCAATGAGCAGTTCTTC
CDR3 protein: CASSESPPPGNEQFF

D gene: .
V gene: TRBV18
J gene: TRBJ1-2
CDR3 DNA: TGTGCCAGCTCACTTCCAGGCAGAAACTATGGCTACACCTTC
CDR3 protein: CASSLPGRNYGYTF

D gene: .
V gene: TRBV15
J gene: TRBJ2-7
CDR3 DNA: TGTGCCACCAGCAGAGCGGGAGCGTCCTACGAGCAGTACTTC
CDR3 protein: CATSRAGASYEQYF

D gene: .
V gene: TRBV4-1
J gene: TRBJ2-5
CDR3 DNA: TGCGCCGGCAGCCAAGATGAGTTCACGGCCCAGTACTTC
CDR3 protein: CAGSQDEFTAQYF